The present TCR beta chain was sequenced within a study of tumor-infiltrating lymphocytes in primary liver carcinoma. About the research overall: These patients were men and women whose ages were 30 to 69 years. The tumors, T1-T3 N0M0 lesions, were roughly 4 to 11 cm across. Whole-study results and caveats: Comparison of CD4+ and CD8+ repertoires was precluded by bulk unsorted samples.

This clonotype was seen a single time. The antigen remains undetermined. Blood RNA was derived from unsorted whole blood, and germline DNA was extracted too. Before the operation took place, around 4 milliliters of peripheral blood were collected. The CDR3 sequence is 15 residues long. The germline gives CDR1 SGHRS, CDR2 YFSETQ. J lost 6 bases, V lost 5 bases, and 11 bases had no gene match. Constant-region priming of about 0.5 ug total RNA yielded TCR beta cDNA. For TCR beta, libraries were produced by three nested multiplex PCR rounds using slightly modified ARM-PCR. Both of the initial two PCR rounds ran for 10 cycles and employed TRBV1-TRBV30 forward primers alongside a C-beta reverse primer. TCRdb analysed the multiplex PCR reads with MiXCR anew, one entry per CDR3 protein. The table includes fewer than 350,000 distinct CDR3 sequences, around three fifths detected once.

Specimen: peripheral blood. The chain recombines TRBV5-1 with TRBJ2-1, with TRBD1 identical over 7 bases. This sequence was found in a man aged 35 to 55 with primary liver carcinoma and hepatitis B virus infection. The CDR3 DNA is TGCGCCAGCAGACTGGGGACAGTAATCGTCAATGAGCAGTTCTTC. Protein product: CASRLGTVIVNEQFF.